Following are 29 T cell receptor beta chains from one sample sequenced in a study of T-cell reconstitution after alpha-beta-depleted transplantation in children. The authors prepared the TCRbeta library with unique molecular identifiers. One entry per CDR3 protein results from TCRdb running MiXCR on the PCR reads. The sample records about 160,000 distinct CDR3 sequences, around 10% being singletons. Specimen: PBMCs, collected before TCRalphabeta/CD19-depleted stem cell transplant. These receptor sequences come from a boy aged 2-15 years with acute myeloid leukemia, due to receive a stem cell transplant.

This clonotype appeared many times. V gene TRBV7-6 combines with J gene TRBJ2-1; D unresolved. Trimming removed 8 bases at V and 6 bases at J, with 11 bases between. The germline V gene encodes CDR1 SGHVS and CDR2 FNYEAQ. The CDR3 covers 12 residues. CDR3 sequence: CASLGPVNEQFF. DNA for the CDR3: TGTGCCAGCTTAGGACCCGTCAATGAGCAGTTCTTC.

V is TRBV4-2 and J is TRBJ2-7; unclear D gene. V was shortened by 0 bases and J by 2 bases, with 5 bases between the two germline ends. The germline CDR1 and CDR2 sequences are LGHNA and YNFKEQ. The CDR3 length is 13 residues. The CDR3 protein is CASSQDGPYEQYF. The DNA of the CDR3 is TGTGCCAGCAGCCAAGATGGACCCTACGAGCAGTACTTC.

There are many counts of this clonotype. The CDR3 is CASSYKAKNIQYF. The DNA for the CDR3 is TGTGCCAGCAGCTACAAAGCCAAAAACATTCAGTACTTC. This chain connects TRBV6-5 to TRBJ2-4; D is undetermined. Germline V gene sequence: CDR1 MNHEY, CDR2 SVGAGI. The CDR3 is 13 amino acids. V lost 6 bases and J lost 0, with 6 bases in between.

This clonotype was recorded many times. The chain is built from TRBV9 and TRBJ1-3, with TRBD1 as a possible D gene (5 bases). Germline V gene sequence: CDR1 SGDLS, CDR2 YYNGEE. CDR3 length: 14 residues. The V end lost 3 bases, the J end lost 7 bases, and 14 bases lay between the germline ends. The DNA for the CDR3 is TGTGCCAGCAGCGCCCAGGGAATTTGGAACACCATATATTTT. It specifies CASSAQGIWNTIYF.

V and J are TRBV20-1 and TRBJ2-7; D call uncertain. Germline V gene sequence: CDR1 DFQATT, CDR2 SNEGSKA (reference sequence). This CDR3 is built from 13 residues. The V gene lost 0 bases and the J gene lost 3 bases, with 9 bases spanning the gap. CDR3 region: CSARDSGYYEQYF. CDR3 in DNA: TGCAGTGCTAGAGATTCCGGATACTACGAGCAGTACTTC.

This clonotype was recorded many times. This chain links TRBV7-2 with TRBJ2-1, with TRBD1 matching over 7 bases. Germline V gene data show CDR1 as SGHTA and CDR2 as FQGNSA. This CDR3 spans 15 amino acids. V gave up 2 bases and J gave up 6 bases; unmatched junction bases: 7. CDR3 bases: TGTGCCAGCAGCTTACGCAGGGGGACCCCCAATGAGCAGTTCTTC. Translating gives CASSLRRGTPNEQFF.

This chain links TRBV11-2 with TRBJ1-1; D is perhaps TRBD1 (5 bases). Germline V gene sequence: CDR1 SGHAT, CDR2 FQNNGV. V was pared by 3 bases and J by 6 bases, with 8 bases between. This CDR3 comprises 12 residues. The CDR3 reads CASSFGGAEAFF. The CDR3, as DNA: TGTGCCAGCAGCTTTGGGGGGGCTGAAGCTTTCTTT.

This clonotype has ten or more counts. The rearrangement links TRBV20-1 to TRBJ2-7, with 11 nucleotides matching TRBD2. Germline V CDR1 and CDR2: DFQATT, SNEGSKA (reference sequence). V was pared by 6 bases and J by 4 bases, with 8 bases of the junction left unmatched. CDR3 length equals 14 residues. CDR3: CSAKPGLAVYEQYF. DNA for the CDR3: TGCAGTGCGAAACCGGGACTAGCGGTATACGAGCAGTACTTC.

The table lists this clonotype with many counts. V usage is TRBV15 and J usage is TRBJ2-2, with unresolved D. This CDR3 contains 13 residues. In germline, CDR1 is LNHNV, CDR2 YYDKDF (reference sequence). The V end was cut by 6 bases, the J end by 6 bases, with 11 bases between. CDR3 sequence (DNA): TGTGCCACCAGAATAGGCCAGGCCGGGGAGCTGTTTTTT. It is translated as CATRIGQAGELFF.

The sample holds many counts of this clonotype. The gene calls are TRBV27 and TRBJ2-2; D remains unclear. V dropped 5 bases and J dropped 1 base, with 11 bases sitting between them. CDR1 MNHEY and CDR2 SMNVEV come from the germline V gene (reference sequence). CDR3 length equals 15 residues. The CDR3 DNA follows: TGTGCCAGCAGTCCCCGTCGCGGGAACACCGGGGAGCTGTTTTTT. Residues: CASSPRRGNTGELFF.

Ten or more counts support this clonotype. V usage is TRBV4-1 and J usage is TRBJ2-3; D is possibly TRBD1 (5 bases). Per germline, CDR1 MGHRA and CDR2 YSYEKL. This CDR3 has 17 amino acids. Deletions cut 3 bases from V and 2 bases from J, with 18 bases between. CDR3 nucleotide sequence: TGCGCCAGCAGCCATGGGGCGAGCCAGGGAAACACAGATACGCAGTATTTT. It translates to CASSHGASQGNTDTQYF.

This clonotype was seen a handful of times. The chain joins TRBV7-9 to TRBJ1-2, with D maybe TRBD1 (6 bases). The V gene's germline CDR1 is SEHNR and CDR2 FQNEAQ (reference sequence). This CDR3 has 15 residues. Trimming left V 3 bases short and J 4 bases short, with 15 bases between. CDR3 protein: CASSLGGGRLYGYTF. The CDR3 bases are TGTGCCAGCAGCTTGGGGGGCGGACGGCTCTATGGCTACACCTTC.

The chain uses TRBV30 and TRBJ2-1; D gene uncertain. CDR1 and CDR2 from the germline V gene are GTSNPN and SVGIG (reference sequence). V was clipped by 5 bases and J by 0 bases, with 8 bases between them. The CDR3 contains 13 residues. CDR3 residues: CAWGPSSYNEQFF. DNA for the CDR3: TGTGCCTGGGGGCCTAGCTCCTACAATGAGCAGTTCTTC.

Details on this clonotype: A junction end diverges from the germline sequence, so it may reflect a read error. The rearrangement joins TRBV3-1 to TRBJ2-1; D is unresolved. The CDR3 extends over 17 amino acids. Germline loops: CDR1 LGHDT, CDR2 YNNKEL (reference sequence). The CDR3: CASCQEITVTTVNEQFF. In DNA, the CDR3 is TGTGCCAGCTGCCAAGAGATCACGGTTACGACCGTCAATGAGCAGTTCTTC.

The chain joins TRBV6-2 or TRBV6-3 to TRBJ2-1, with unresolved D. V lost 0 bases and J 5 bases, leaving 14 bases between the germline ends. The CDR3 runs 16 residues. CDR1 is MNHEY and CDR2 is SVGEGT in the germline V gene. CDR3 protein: CASSYSPARLDNEQFF. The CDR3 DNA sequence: TGTGCCAGCAGTTACTCACCAGCCAGGTTGGACAATGAGCAGTTCTTC.

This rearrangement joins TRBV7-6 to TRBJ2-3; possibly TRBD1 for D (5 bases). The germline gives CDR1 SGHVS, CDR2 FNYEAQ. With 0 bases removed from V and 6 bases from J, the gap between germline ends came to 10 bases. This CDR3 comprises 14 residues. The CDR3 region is CASSLAGRGDTQYF. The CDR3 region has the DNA TGTGCCAGCAGCTTAGCGGGGCGTGGGGATACGCAGTATTTT.

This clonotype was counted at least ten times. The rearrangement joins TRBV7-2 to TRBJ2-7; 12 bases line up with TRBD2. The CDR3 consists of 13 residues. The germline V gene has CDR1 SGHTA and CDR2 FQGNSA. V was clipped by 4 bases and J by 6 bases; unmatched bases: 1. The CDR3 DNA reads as TGTGCCAGCAGCTCTAGCGGGGGGGCCGAGCAGTACGTC. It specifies CASSSSGGAEQYV.

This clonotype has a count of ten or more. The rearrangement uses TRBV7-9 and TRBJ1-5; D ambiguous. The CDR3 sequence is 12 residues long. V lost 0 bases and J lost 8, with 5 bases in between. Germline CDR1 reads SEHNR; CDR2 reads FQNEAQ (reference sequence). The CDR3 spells CASSLAGKPQHF. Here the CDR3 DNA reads TGTGCCAGCAGCTTAGCGGGGAAGCCCCAGCATTTT. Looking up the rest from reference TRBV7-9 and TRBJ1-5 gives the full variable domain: DTGVSQNPRHKITKRGQNVTFRCDPISEHNRLYWYRQTLGQGPEFLTYFQNEAQLEKSRLLSDRFSAERPKGSFSTLEIQRTEQGDSAMYLCASSLAGKPQHFGDGTRLSIL.

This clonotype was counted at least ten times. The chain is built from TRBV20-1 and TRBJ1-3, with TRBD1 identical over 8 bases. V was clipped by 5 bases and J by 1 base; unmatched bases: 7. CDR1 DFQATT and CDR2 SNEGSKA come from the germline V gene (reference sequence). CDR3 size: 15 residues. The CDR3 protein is CSAERQGWSGNTIYF. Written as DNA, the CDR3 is TGCAGTGCTGAGCGACAGGGGTGGTCTGGAAACACCATATATTTT.

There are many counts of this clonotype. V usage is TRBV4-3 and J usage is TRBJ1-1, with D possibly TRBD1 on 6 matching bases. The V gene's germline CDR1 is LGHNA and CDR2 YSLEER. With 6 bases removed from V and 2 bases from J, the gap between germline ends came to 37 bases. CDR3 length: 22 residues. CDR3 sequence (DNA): TGCGCCAGCAGACCTGGGGGGCCTGCGTTGTGGGGGGATGGAGAGAGAAACACTGAAGCTTTCTTT. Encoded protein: CASRPGGPALWGDGERNTEAFF.

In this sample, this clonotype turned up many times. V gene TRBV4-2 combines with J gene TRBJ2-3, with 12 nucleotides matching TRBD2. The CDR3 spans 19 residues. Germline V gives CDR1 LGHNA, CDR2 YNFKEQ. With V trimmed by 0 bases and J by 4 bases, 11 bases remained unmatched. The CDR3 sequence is CASSQDWLAGGIDADTQYF. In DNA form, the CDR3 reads TGTGCCAGCAGCCAAGATTGGCTAGCGGGAGGGATAGATGCAGATACGCAGTATTTT.

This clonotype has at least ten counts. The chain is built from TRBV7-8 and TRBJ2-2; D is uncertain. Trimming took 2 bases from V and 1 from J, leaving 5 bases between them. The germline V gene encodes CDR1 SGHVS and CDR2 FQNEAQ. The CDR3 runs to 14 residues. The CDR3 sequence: CASSLSQNTGELFF. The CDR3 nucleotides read TGTGCCAGCAGCTTAAGCCAGAACACCGGGGAGCTGTTTTTT.

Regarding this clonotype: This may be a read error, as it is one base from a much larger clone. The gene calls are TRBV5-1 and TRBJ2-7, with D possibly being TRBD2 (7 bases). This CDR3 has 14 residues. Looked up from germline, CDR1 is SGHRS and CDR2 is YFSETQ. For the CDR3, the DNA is TGCACCAGCAGCTTAAGGGGGGGACCATACGAGCAGTACTTC. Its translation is CTSSLRGGPYEQYF.

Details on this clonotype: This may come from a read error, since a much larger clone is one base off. CDR3 nucleotide sequence: TGCGCCAGCAGCCAAGAGTCAACCCTCCTCGGGACCCAGCACTTC. Protein product: CASSQESTLLGTQHF. The rearrangement uses TRBV4-1 and TRBJ2-5; D may correspond to TRBD1 or TRBD2 (5 bases each). The CDR3 spans 15 residues. Germline V gene lookup returns CDR1 MGHRA and CDR2 YSYEKL.

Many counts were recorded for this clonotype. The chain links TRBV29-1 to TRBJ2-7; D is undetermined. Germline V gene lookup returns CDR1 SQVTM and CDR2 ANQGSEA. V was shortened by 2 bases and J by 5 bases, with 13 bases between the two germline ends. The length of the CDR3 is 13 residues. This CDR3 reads CSVESTAGHEQYF. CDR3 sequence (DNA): TGCAGCGTTGAAAGCACGGCCGGCCACGAGCAGTACTTC.

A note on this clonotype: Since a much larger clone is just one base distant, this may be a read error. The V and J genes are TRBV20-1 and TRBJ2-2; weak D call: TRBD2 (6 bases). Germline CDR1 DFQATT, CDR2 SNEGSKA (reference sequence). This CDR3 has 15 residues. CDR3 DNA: TGCAGTGCCGCCGGGACTTCTACAAACACCGGGGAGCTGCTTTTT. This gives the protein CSAAGTSTNTGELLF.

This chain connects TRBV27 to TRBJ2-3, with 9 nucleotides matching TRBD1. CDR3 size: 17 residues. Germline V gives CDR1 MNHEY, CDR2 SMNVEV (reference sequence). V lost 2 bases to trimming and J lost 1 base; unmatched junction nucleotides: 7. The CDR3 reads CASSLKNRGHCTDTQYF. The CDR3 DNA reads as TGTGCCAGCAGTTTAAAGAACAGGGGGCATTGCACAGATACGCAGTATTTT.

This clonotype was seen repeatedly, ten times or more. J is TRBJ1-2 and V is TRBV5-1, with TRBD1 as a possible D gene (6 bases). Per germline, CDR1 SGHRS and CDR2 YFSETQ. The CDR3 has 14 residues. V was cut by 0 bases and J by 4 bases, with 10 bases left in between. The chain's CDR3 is CASSLEQGGYGYTF. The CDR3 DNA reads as TGCGCCAGCAGCTTGGAACAGGGCGGCTATGGCTACACCTTC.

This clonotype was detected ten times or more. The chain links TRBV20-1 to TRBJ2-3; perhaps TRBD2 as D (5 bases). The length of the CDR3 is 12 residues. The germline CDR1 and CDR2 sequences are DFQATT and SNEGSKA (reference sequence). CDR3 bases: TGCGGTACTAGGCTCCGGACAGATACGCAGTATTTT. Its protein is CGTRLRTDTQYF.